This note documents a single T cell receptor beta chain sequence. Per the original data handling: Scientists estimated how many nucleated cells there were by amplifying reference gene primers. Using immunoSEQ multiplex PCR, the repertoire was profiled, and TCRdb retains in-frame clones only, with some absent. The D gene and trimming were derived from the DNA, and the V and J assignments and clone size from that table. The sample has 200,000 to 300,000 clones, less than 90% seen once. This sample was included in a study of blood T cell repertoires in COVID-19. About the research overall: COVID-19 samples, acute and convalescent, were from the United States, Italy and Spain. Sample material is recorded as cDNA or gDNA derived from T cells, B-cell-depleted T cells, or PBMCs.

The CDR3 spans 13 residues. CDR1 is SGHRS and CDR2 is YFSETQ in the germline V gene. V was pared by 4 bases and J by 8 bases, with 15 bases between. Specimen: peripheral blood. V usage is TRBV5-1 and J usage is TRBJ1-2; D unclear. The source of this sequence is a woman aged 40 to 50 who had recovered from COVID-19. The CDR3 sequence: CASSLGSSWGYTF. The CDR3 nucleotides are TGCGCCAGCAGCCTTGGGAGTTCTTGGGGCTACACCTTC.